A selection of T cell receptor beta chains follows, all from one sample in a study of cytomegalovirus exposure and HLA in healthy donors. Assay used: immunoSEQ multiplex PCR; TCRdb lists only in-frame clones, some missing. The table has some 170,000 clones, almost 80% seen once. Sequencing was carried out using PBMCs. These receptor sequences come from a man aged 18 to 29 in good health and CMV-seropositive. Both conserved end residues are part of each CDR3. The order of the fields is CDR3 length, V gene, J gene, D gene, clone size, CDR3 protein, CDR3 DNA. The D gene is left open where the match is weak. A row's size may be missing; if present it is once, few, many or a size class.

14	TRBV7-9	TRBJ1-2	NA	NA	CASSLDLLEMGYTF	TGTGCCAGCAGCTTAGACCTTCTAGAGATGGGCTACACCTTC
13	TRBV6-5	TRBJ2-1	NA	NA	CASSPWGGTEQFF	TGTGCCAGCAGCCCGTGGGGGGGCACTGAGCAGTTCTTC
13	TRBV27	TRBJ1-5	NA	few	CASSFGGGQPQHF	TGTGCCAGCAGTTTCGGGGGAGGACAGCCCCAGCATTTT
14	TRBV10-1	TRBJ2-2	NA	NA	CASSEGGNTGELFF	TGCGCCAGCAGTGAAGGGGGGAACACCGGGGAGCTGTTTTTT
13	TRBV10-3	TRBJ2-7	NA	NA	CAIRDSLSYEQYF	TGTGCCATCAGGGACAGTCTCTCCTACGAGCAGTACTTC
15	TRBV6-5	TRBJ1-2	NA	few	CASSTGGVGDYGYTF	TGTGCCAGCAGTACCGGGGGGGTCGGGGACTATGGCTACACCTTC
15	TRBV5-1	TRBJ2-7	TRBD1	NA	CASSPRQGSSYEQYF	TGCGCCAGCAGCCCTCGACAGGGAAGCTCCTACGAGCAGTACTTC
11	TRBV29-1	TRBJ1-3	NA	NA	CSGTNGNTIYF	TGCAGCGGGACAAACGGAAACACCATATATTTT
13	TRBV5-4	TRBJ1-1	NA	NA	CASSFLGDTEAFF	TGTGCCAGCAGCTTCCTCGGGGACACTGAAGCTTTCTTT
12	TRBV10-3	TRBJ2-7	NA	NA	CAISDIPDEQYF	TGTGCCATCAGTGATATCCCAGACGAGCAGTACTTC
14	TRBV5-1	TRBJ2-5	NA	once	CASSLAPAPETQYF	TGCGCCAGCAGCCTAGCCCCCGCCCCAGAGACCCAGTACTTC
13	TRBV2	TRBJ1-2	TRBD1	NA	CATHGTANYGYTF	TGTGCCACCCACGGGACAGCGAACTATGGCTACACCTTC
19	TRBV7-2	TRBJ2-6	TRBD2	NA	CASTNRRLAEPSGANVLTF	TGTGCCAGCACCAATAGGAGGCTAGCGGAACCCTCTGGGGCCAACGTCCTGACTTTC
16	TRBV4-2	TRBJ1-1	TRBD1	NA	CASSPGTGAMNTEAFF	TGTGCCAGCAGCCCGGGGACAGGGGCTATGAACACTGAAGCTTTCTTT
15	TRBV5-1	TRBJ1-1	NA	NA	CASSLGVVWGVEAFF	TGCGCCAGCAGCTTGGGGGTCGTATGGGGGGTTGAAGCTTTCTTT
16	TRBV7-9	TRBJ1-2	TRBD1	NA	CASSLGTGTSLYGYTF	TGTGCCAGCAGCTTAGGGACAGGTACGTCCCTCTATGGCTACACCTTC
13	TRBV5-1	TRBJ1-1	TRBD1	NA	CASSLGQGFGAFF	TGCGCCAGCAGCTTGGGACAGGGTTTTGGAGCTTTCTTT
12	TRBV7-9	TRBJ2-7	NA	NA	CASSVSRDEQYF	TGTGCCAGCTCGGTGAGTCGGGACGAGCAGTACTTC
16	TRBV7-9	TRBJ2-2	TRBD2	NA	CASSSPSGRGRGELFF	TGTGCCAGCAGCTCCCCCAGCGGGAGGGGGCGCGGGGAGCTGTTTTTT
13	TRBV6-1	TRBJ1-2	TRBD1	NA	CASSDGQGGGYTF	TGTGCCAGCAGTGACGGACAGGGCGGTGGCTACACCTTC
15	TRBV7-9	TRBJ2-3	NA	NA	CASSLGGGALDTQYF	TGTGCCAGCAGCTTAGGTGGGGGGGCCTTAGATACGCAGTATTTT
15	TRBV28	TRBJ2-5	NA	NA	CASSFPGTRQETQYF	TGTGCCAGCAGTTTCCCCGGAACTAGGCAAGAGACCCAGTACTTC
15	TRBV27	TRBJ1-2	NA	NA	CASSPAGPRGGGYTF	TGTGCCAGCAGTCCTGCGGGACCTCGGGGTGGCGGCTACACCTTC
12	TRBV11-2	TRBJ1-2	NA	NA	CASSAGEGKDTF	TGTGCCAGCAGCGCCGGAGAGGGAAAGGACACCTTC
14	TRBV19	TRBJ1-2	TRBD1	NA	CASTRTGGRFGYTF	TGTGCCAGTACCAGGACAGGGGGCAGGTTTGGCTACACCTTC
13	TRBV11-2	TRBJ2-3	NA	NA	CASSLDLADTQYF	TGTGCCAGCAGCTTAGATCTAGCCGATACGCAGTATTTT
15	TRBV9	TRBJ1-1	TRBD1	once	CASSVPGQVPTLAFF	TGTGCCAGCAGCGTCCCGGGACAGGTGCCCACGTTGGCTTTCTTT
18	TRBV30	TRBJ2-5	NA	NA	CAWSVLRGRGIIRKTQYF	TGTGCCTGGAGTGTACTTAGAGGTCGGGGGATTATTAGGAAGACCCAGTACTTC
17	TRBV13	TRBJ2-3	TRBD2	NA	CASQGHVVGGDTDTQYF	TGTGCCAGCCAGGGTCACGTAGTGGGGGGGGACACAGATACGCAGTATTTT
16	TRBV4-3	TRBJ2-2	TRBD2	NA	CASSLTRGGPTGELFF	TGCGCCAGCAGCCTCACTCGGGGAGGGCCAACCGGGGAGCTGTTTTTT
16	TRBV21-1	TRBJ2-6	NA	NA	CASSKAVGVGANVLTF	NA
14	TRBV27	TRBJ2-1	NA	NA	CASSSAGIYNEQFF	TGTGCCAGCAGTTCGGCAGGGATCTACAATGAGCAGTTCTTC
13	TRBV6-5	TRBJ2-2	NA	NA	CASKSPLTGELFF	TGTGCCAGCAAGAGCCCTCTCACCGGGGAGCTGTTTTTT
13	TRBV6-5	TRBJ1-5	NA	few	CASAWRGNQPQHF	TGTGCCAGCGCTTGGAGAGGGAATCAGCCCCAGCATTTT
13	TRBV15	TRBJ2-1	NA	NA	CATNERTDNEQFF	TGTGCCACCAACGAGCGGACGGACAATGAGCAGTTCTTC
15	TRBV5-6	TRBJ1-1	NA	once	CASSLALLRGTEAFF	TGTGCCAGCAGCTTGGCATTGTTGCGCGGCACTGAAGCTTTCTTT
15	TRBV6-4	TRBJ2-2	NA	NA	CASSPDSTGTGELFF	TGTGCCAGCAGTCCGGACTCTACGGGGACCGGGGAGCTGTTTTTT
13	TRBV5-4	TRBJ1-2	TRBD1	NA	CASSSRDSYGYTF	TGTGCCAGCAGCTCCCGGGACAGCTATGGCTACACCTTC
15	TRBV28	TRBJ1-2	TRBD1	NA	CASRGSPGTGNGYTF	TGTGCCAGCAGGGGAAGCCCCGGGACAGGGAATGGCTACACCTTC
13	TRBV6-6	TRBJ2-4	NA	few	CASSTGAKNIQYF	TGTGCCAGCAGTACAGGAGCCAAAAACATTCAGTACTTC
13	TRBV6-5	TRBJ1-1	TRBD1	NA	CASRTGAGTEAFF	TGTGCCAGCAGAACAGGGGCTGGCACTGAAGCTTTCTTT
16	TRBV5-4	TRBJ2-7	TRBD2	NA	CASSTEAGVRSYEQYF	TGTGCCAGCAGCACAGAAGCGGGAGTACGCTCCTACGAGCAGTACTTC
15	TRBV11-2	TRBJ1-2	TRBD1	few	CASSLGQGINYGYTF	TGTGCCAGCAGCTTAGGACAGGGGATAAACTATGGCTACACCTTC
17	TRBV11-3	TRBJ2-3	NA	NA	CASSRTTEGFGTDTQYF	TGTGCCAGCAGCCGAACCACAGAGGGCTTCGGCACAGATACGCAGTATTTT
14	TRBV7-9	TRBJ2-3	TRBD2	NA	CAGGTSGSRHTQYF	TGTGCCGGGGGGACTAGCGGGAGTAGGCATACGCAGTATTTT
12	TRBV27	TRBJ2-7	TRBD1	few	CASSLGTGKEYF	TGTGCCAGCAGTTTAGGGACAGGGAAGGAGTACTTC
15	TRBV18	TRBJ2-5	TRBD2	NA	CASSRGSGGQETQYF	TGTGCCAGCTCCAGAGGCAGCGGGGGACAAGAGACCCAGTACTTC
14	TRBV18	TRBJ1-5	TRBD1	NA	CASSPGQLNQPQHF	TGTGCCAGCTCACCGGGACAGCTCAATCAGCCCCAGCATTTT
17	TRBV4-2	TRBJ2-2	TRBD1	once	CASSPTPDRANTGELFF	TGTGCCAGCAGCCCAACCCCCGACAGGGCGAACACCGGGGAGCTGTTTTTT
14	TRBV7-8	TRBJ2-1	NA	NA	CASSLGPGANEQFF	TGTGCCAGCAGCTTAGGACCAGGGGCCAATGAGCAGTTCTTC
13	TRBV7-9	TRBJ2-2	NA	NA	CASSPTNTGELFF	TGTGCCAGCAGCCCAACGAACACCGGGGAGCTGTTTTTT
19	TRBV5-1	TRBJ2-3	TRBD2	NA	CASSSDRTSGVPPTDTQYF	TGCGCCAGCAGCTCGGACCGGACTAGCGGGGTCCCCCCCACAGATACGCAGTATTTT
14	TRBV6-5	TRBJ2-7	NA	NA	CASSYIGGNYEQYF	TGTGCCAGCAGTTACATAGGAGGGAACTACGAGCAGTACTTC
15	TRBV9	TRBJ2-5	NA	NA	CASSYSSQGKETQYF	TGTGCCAGCAGCTACTCAAGCCAGGGGAAAGAGACCCAGTACTTC
15	TRBV6-1	TRBJ1-2	NA	NA	CASSGASGASSGYTF	TGTGCCAGCAGTGGAGCTTCAGGGGCCTCGTCCGGCTACACCTTC